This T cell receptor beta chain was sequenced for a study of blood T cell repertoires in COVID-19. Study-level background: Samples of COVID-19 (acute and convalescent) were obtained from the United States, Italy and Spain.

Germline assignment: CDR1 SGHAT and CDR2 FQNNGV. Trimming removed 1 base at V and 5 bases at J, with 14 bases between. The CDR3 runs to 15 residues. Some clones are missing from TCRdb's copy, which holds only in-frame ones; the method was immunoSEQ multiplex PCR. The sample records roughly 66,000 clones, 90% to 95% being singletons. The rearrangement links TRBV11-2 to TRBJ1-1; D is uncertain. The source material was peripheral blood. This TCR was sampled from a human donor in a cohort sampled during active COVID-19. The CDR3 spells CASSLVLEFTTEAFF. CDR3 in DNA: TGTGCCAGCAGCTTAGTTCTTGAGTTTACTACTGAAGCTTTCTTT.